Below, 12 T cell receptor beta chains from the same sample are listed, as sequenced in a study of CD8+CD57+ T cells in acquired aplastic anemia. Profiling that covered TCR beta VDJ and CDR3 relied on genomic DNA as its template. TCRdb re-called the reads through MiXCR, storing one row per CDR3 protein. The sample yields hundreds of thousands of distinct CDR3 sequences, about three fifths seen once. Patients included in sequencing had previously demonstrated CD8+CD57+ cell expansion by flow cytometry. Sequencing was carried out using sorted CD4+, CD8+, or CD8+CD57+ T cells (not recorded which) from PBMCs. The origin of the receptors is a human donor with aplastic anemia.

The chain has TRBV24-1 and TRBJ2-1, with unresolved D. The length of the CDR3 is 12 residues. The germline V gene encodes CDR1 KGHDR and CDR2 SFDVKD. V was trimmed by 4 bases and J by 9 bases, leaving 9 bases between them. In DNA, the CDR3 is TGTGCCACCAGTGACTCGGACCTTGAGCAGTTCTTC. Protein sequence: CATSDSDLEQFF.

J is TRBJ2-7 and V is TRBV19; TRBD2 matches 10 bases. This CDR3 spans 14 amino acids. The germline V gene has CDR1 LNHDA and CDR2 SQIVND (reference sequence). V was clipped by 8 bases and J by 1 base; unmatched bases: 5. For the CDR3, the DNA is TGTGCCAGTTCGACTAGCGGGTGGTCCTACGAGCAGTACTTC. Amino acid sequence: CASSTSGWSYEQYF.

J is TRBJ1-1 and V is TRBV3-1; TRBD1 matches at 9 bases. This CDR3 is 14 amino acids long. The germline V gene encodes CDR1 LGHDT and CDR2 YNNKEL (reference sequence). V was pared by 2 bases and J by 5 bases, with 3 bases of the junction left unmatched. The CDR3: CASSQPQGATEAFF. CDR3 nucleotide sequence: TGTGCCAGCAGCCAACCACAGGGGGCAACTGAAGCTTTCTTT.

This rearrangement joins TRBV7-8 to TRBJ1-1; TRBD1 matches 8 bases. Germline-derived CDR1 and CDR2 are SGHVS and FQNEAQ. J was trimmed by 2 bases and V by 5 bases; bases with no gene match: 7. This CDR3 region has 15 residues. CDR3 residues: CASSITGTGNTEAFF. The CDR3 DNA reads as TGTGCCAGCAGCATTACCGGGACAGGTAACACTGAAGCTTTCTTT.

For this clonotype: One end of the junction is discordant with germline, which a read error may explain. The V call is TRBV5-1, the J call TRBJ2-5; D possibly corresponds to TRBD2 (7 bases). CDR3 length: 15 residues. Germline loops: CDR1 SGHRS, CDR2 YFSETQ. CDR3 coding DNA: TGTGCCAGCTCACGGTCAACGGGGGGCGTCGAGACCCAGTACTTC. This translates into CASSRSTGGVETQYF.

The chain's CDR3 is CASSDRDSLPIYF. The CDR3 DNA is TGCGCCAGCAGTGACCGGGACAGTCTTCCCATATATTTT. The chain has TRBV10-1 and TRBJ1-3, with 7 positions matching TRBD1. The CDR3 covers 13 residues. Trimming took 3 bases from V and 11 from J; bases not matched to a gene: 7. Per the germline V gene, CDR1 is WNHNN and CDR2 is SYGVQD (reference sequence).

V gene TRBV7-2 combines with J gene TRBJ1-1, with 10 bases that match TRBD1. The CDR3 totals 15 residues. The ends lost 5 bases at V and 5 bases at J; junction bases unmatched: 8. CDR1 and CDR2 (germline): SGHTA, FQGNSA. The DNA for the CDR3 is TGTGCCAGCAGCATAAGGACAGGGGGGGAGACTGAAGCTTTCTTT. It encodes CASSIRTGGETEAFF.

This clonotype was counted ten times or more. This chain links TRBV19 with TRBJ2-2; TRBD2 might be the D (5 bases). The CDR3 has 14 amino acids. Germline assignment: CDR1 LNHDA and CDR2 SQIVND (reference sequence). Trimming left V 7 bases short and J 2 bases short, with 11 bases between. Here the CDR3 DNA reads TGTGCCAGTACGCCGGGATCAAACACCGGGGAGCTGTTTTTT. It encodes CASTPGSNTGELFF.

This clonotype occurred once. This sequence joins TRBV7-8 and TRBJ1-2, with 9 bases that match TRBD1. There are 15 residues in the CDR3. Germline CDR1 SGHVS, CDR2 FQNEAQ. Trimming at V came to 5 bases and at J to 4 bases, leaving 8 bases not matched to a gene. CDR3 sequence (DNA): TGTGCCAGCAGCCCCACAGGGGGCCGCCTCTATGGCTACACCTTC. This encodes CASSPTGGRLYGYTF.

This chain uses TRBV9 with TRBJ2-7; 8 bases map to TRBD1. The length of the CDR3 is 14 residues. Germline CDR1 SGDLS, CDR2 YYNGEE. After removal of 3 bases from V and 2 bases from J, the junction contained 4 bases not matched to a gene. The CDR3 reads CASSEGQVAYEQYF. In nucleotides, the CDR3 is TGTGCCAGCAGCGAGGGACAGGTTGCCTACGAGCAGTACTTC.

The chain uses TRBV5-4 and TRBJ1-2; no firm D call. CDR3 length: 14 residues. Trimming cost V 0 bases and J 9 bases, with 15 bases left between them. Germline values: CDR1 SGHNT, CDR2 YYREEE (reference sequence). This chain's CDR3 is CASSLAPPNVRYTF. In nucleotides, the CDR3 is TGTGCCAGCAGCTTGGCCCCGCCGAACGTCCGCTACACCTTC.

This clonotype was observed a few times. This chain connects TRBV7-3 to TRBJ1-6; D is ambiguous. This CDR3 has 12 amino acids. V shed 1 base and J shed 9 bases, with 4 bases lying between them. Germline V lookup: CDR1 SGHTA, CDR2 FQGTGA. This CDR3 reads CASSLIGSPLHF. The DNA of the CDR3 is TGTGCCAGCAGCTTAATTGGTTCACCCCTCCACTTT.